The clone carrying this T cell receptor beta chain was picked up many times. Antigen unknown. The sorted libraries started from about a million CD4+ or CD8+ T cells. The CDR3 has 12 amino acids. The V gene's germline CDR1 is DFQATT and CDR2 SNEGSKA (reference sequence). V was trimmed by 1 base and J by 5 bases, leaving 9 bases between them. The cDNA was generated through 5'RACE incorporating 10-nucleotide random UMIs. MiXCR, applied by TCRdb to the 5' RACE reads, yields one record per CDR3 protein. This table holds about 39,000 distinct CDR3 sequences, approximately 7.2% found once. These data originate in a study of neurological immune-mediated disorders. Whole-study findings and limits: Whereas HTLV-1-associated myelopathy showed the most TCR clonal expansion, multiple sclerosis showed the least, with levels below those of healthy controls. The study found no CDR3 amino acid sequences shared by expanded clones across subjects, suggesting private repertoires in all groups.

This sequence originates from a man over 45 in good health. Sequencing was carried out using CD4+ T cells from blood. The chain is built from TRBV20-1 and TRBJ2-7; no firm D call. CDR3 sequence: CSARVGYDEQYF. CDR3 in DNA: TGCAGTGCTAGAGTCGGGTACGACGAGCAGTACTTC.